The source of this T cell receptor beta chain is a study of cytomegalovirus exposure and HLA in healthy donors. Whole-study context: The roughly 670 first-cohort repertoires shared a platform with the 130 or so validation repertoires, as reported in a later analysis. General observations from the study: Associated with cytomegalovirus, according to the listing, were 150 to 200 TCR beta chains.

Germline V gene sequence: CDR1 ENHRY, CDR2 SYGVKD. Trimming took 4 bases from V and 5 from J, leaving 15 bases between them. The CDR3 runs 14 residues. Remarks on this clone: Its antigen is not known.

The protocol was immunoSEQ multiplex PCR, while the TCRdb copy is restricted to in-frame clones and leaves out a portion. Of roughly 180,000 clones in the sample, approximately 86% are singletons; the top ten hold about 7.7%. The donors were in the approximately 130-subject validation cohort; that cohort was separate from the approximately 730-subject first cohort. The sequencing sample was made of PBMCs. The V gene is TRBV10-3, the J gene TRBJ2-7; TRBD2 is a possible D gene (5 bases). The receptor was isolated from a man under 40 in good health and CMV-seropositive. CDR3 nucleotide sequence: TGTGCCATCAGTGTATCAGGCCGAGGGCACGAGCAGTACTTC. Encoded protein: CAISVSGRGHEQYF.